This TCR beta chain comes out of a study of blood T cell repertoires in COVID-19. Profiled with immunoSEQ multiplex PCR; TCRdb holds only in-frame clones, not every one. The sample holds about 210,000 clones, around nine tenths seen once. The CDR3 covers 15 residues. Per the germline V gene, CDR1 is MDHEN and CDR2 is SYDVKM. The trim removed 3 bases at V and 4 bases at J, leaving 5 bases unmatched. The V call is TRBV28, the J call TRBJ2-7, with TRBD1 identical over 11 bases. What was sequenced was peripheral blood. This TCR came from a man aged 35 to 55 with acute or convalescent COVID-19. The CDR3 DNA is TGTGCCAGCAGTTTCGCCGGGACAGGGGGATACGAGCAGTACTTC. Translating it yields CASSFAGTGGYEQYF.